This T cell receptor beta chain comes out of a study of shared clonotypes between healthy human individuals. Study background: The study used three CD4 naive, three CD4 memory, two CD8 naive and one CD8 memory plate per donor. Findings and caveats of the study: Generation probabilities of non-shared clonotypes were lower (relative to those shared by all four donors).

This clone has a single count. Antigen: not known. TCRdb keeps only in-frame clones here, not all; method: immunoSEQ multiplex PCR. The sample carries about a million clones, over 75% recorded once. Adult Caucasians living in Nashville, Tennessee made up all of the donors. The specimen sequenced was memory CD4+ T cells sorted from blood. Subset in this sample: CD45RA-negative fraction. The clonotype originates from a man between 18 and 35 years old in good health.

CDR3: CASSPVIGNEQFF. The CDR3 nucleotides are TGTGCCAGCTCACCTGTAATAGGCAATGAGCAGTTCTTC. The chain recombines TRBV18 with TRBJ2-1; no clear D. This CDR3 spans 13 amino acids. Trimming removed 3 bases at V and 6 bases at J, with 9 bases between. CDR1 is KGHSH, CDR2 LQKENI, per germline. The whole variable domain, remainder taken from reference TRBV18 and TRBJ2-1, is NAGVMQNPRHLVRRRGQEARLRCSPMKGHSHVYWYRQLPEEGLKFMVYLQKENIIDESGMPKERFSAEFPKEGPSILRIQQVVRGDSAAYFCASSPVIGNEQFFGPGTRLTVL.